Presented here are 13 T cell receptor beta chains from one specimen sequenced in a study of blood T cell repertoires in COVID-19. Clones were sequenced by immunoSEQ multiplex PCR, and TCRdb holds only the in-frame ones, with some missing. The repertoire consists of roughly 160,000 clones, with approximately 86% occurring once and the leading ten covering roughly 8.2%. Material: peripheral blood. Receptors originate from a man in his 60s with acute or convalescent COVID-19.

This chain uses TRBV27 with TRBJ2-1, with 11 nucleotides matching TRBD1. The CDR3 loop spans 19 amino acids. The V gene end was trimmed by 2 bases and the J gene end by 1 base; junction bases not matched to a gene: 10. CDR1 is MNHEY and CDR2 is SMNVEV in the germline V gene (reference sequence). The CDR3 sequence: CASSLGTGGRAGSYNEQFF. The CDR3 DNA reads TGTGCCAGCAGTTTAGGGACAGGGGGTCGGGCAGGTTCCTACAATGAGCAGTTCTTC.

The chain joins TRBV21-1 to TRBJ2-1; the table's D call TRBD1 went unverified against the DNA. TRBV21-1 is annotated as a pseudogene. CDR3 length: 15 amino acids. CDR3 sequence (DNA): TGTGCCAGCCGACAAACTCCAACACAGCCCAATGAGCAGTTCTTC. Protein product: CASRQTPTQPNEQFF.

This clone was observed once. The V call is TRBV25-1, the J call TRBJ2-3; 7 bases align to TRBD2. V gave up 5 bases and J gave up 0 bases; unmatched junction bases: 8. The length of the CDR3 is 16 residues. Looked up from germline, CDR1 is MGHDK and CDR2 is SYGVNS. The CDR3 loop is CASSLGYGGSTDTQYF. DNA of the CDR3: TGTGCCAGCAGTCTCGGGTACGGGGGGAGCACAGATACGCAGTATTTT.

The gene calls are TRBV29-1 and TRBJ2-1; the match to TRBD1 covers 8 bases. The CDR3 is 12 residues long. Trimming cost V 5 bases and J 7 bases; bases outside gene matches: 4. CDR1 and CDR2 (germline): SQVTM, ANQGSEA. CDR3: CSVRQGRNEQFF. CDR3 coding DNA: TGCAGCGTTCGACAGGGGAGGAATGAGCAGTTCTTC.

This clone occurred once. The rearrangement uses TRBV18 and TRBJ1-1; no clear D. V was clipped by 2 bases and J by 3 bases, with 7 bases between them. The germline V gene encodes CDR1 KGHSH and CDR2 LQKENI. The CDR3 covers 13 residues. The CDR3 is CASSPWEHTEAFF. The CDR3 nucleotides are TGTGCCAGCTCACCATGGGAGCACACTGAAGCTTTCTTT.

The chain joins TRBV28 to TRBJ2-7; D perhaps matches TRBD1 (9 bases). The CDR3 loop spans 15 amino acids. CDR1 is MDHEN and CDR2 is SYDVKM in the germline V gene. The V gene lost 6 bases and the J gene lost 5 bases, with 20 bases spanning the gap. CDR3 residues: CASSASDRGLDEQYF. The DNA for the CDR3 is TGTGCCAGCAGCGCTTCGGACAGGGGACTAGACGAGCAGTACTTC.

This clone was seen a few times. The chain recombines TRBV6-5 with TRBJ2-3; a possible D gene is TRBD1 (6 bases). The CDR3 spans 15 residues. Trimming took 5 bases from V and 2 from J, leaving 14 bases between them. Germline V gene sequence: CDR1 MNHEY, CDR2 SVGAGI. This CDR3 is CASSPLRGNTDTQYF. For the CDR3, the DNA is TGTGCCAGCAGTCCCCTCAGGGGTAACACAGATACGCAGTATTTT.

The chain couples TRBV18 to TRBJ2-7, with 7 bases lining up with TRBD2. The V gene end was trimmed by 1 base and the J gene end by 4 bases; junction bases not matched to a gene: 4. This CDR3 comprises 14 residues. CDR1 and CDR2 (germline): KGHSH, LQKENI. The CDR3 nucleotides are TGTGCCAGCTCACCACGGTTGGGAGGGTACGAGCAGTACTTC. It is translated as CASSPRLGGYEQYF.

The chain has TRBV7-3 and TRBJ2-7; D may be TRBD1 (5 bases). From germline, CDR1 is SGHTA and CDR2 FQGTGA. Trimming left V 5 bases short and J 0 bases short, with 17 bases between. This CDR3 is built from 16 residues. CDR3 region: CASSPLGPPNSYEQYF. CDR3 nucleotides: TGTGCCAGCAGCCCCTTGGGGCCGCCCAACTCCTACGAGCAGTACTTC.

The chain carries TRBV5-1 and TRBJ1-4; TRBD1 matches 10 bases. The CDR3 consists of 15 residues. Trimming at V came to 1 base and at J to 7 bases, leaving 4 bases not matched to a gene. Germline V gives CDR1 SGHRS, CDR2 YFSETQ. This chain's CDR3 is CASSLTGTGAEKLFF. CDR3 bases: TGCGCCAGCAGCTTGACCGGGACAGGGGCTGAAAAACTGTTTTTT.

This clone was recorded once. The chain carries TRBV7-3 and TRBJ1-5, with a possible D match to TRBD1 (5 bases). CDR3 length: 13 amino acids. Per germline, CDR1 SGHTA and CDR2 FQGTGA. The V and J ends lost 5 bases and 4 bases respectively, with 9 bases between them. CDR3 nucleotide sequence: TGTGCCAGCAGCCAGACAGTTAATCAGCCCCAGCATTTT. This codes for CASSQTVNQPQHF.

CDR3 protein: CASSQERQGGNIQYF. In DNA, the CDR3 is TGTGCCAGCAGCCAAGAACGACAGGGGGGAAACATTCAGTACTTC. The chain joins TRBV4-2 to TRBJ2-4; 9 bases agree with TRBD1. The CDR3 contains 15 residues. V lost 0 bases to trimming and J lost 6 bases; unmatched junction nucleotides: 3. Germline loops: CDR1 LGHNA, CDR2 YNFKEQ.

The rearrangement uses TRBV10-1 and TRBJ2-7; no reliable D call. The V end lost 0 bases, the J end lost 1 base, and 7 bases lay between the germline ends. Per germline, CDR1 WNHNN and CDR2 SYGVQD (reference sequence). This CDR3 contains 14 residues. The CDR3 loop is CASSESTASYEQYF. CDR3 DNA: TGCGCCAGCAGTGAGTCAACAGCTTCCTACGAGCAGTACTTC.